These 20 T cell receptor beta chains share one sample of origin, sequenced in a study of cytomegalovirus exposure and HLA in healthy donors. PCR was performed using 60 Vbeta and 13 Jbeta primers. Assay used: immunoSEQ multiplex PCR; TCRdb lists only in-frame clones, some missing. This sample has 120,000 to 150,000 clones, with around a tenth found just once. The sample consisted of PBMCs. The receptors were sampled from a male donor in good health and CMV-seronegative.

This clone was seen only a few times. The genes are TRBV6-1 and TRBJ2-4; D possibly corresponds to TRBD1 (5 bases). V lost 4 bases to trimming and J lost 0 bases, with 10 bases between them. Germline assignment: CDR1 MNHNS and CDR2 SASEGT. This CDR3 region has 15 residues. The CDR3 sequence: CASSGGYLAKNIQYF. The CDR3 DNA reads TGTGCCAGCAGTGGGGGCTACTTAGCCAAAAACATTCAGTACTTC.

The V and J genes are TRBV4-2 and TRBJ2-7; 9 nucleotides match TRBD2. This CDR3 has 15 residues. CDR1 is LGHNA, CDR2 YNFKEQ, per germline. V shed 3 bases and J 4 bases; nucleotides not matched to a gene: 7. CDR3 sequence reads: CASSHDRLAAYEQYF. The CDR3 nucleotides read TGTGCCAGCAGCCACGATAGACTAGCGGCTTACGAGCAGTACTTC.

The genes are TRBV6-5 and TRBJ2-1; TRBD2 aligns across 11 bases. This CDR3 comprises 16 residues. V was clipped by 0 bases and J by 6 bases; unmatched bases: 4. Germline CDR1 is MNHEY and CDR2 is SVGAGI. CDR3 sequence: CASSYSLAGGGNEQFF. CDR3 DNA: TGTGCCAGCAGTTACTCTTTAGCGGGAGGGGGCAATGAGCAGTTCTTC.

The CDR3 protein is CATSTGSEETQYF. The CDR3 coding sequence is TGTGCCACCTCGACAGGGTCGGAAGAGACCCAGTACTTC. The J gene is TRBJ2-5, the V gene TRBV19, with 7 bases matching TRBD1. V was pared by 10 bases and J by 3 bases, with 8 bases of the junction left unmatched. Germline CDR1 and CDR2: LNHDA and SQIVND (reference sequence). CDR3 size: 13 residues.

The chain has TRBV27 and TRBJ2-3, with D possibly matching TRBD1 (5 bases). The germline CDR1 and CDR2 sequences are MNHEY and SMNVEV (reference sequence). The CDR3 extends over 15 amino acids. V lost 3 bases to trimming and J lost 1 base, with 11 bases between them. CDR3 sequence: CASSFQGTGTDTQYF. Here the CDR3 DNA reads TGTGCCAGCAGTTTTCAGGGCACAGGCACAGATACGCAGTATTTT.

This clone was seen a handful of times. The gene calls are TRBV5-6 and TRBJ2-3, with 15 bases that match TRBD2. The CDR3 sequence is 15 residues long. The germline V gene has CDR1 SGHDT and CDR2 YYEEEE. The junction had 3 bases not matched to a gene; V was cut back by 4 bases and J by 6 bases. The CDR3 coding sequence is TGTGCCAGCAGCACCGGGACTAGCGGGGGGGATACGCAGTATTTT. Encoded protein: CASSTGTSGGDTQYF.

In its sample, this clone was seen once. The chain employs TRBV18 and TRBJ2-1; tentative D call: TRBD2 (6 bases). The germline V and J ends were trimmed by 4 bases and 4 bases, with 14 bases remaining between them. Germline CDR1 is KGHSH and CDR2 is LQKENI. CDR3 length: 15 residues. The CDR3 spells CASSRGQRAYNEQFF. The DNA for the CDR3 is TGTGCCAGCTCACGCGGGCAGCGGGCATACAATGAGCAGTTCTTC.

This rearrangement joins TRBV19 to TRBJ2-1, with 10 bases matching TRBD2. The CDR3 sequence is 15 residues long. V dropped 5 bases and J dropped 5; count of bases not matched to a gene: 6. Germline loops: CDR1 LNHDA, CDR2 SQIVND (reference sequence). The CDR3 region is CASSASGSINNEQFF. The CDR3 coding sequence is TGTGCCAGTAGTGCTAGCGGGAGCATTAACAATGAGCAGTTCTTC.

CDR3 protein: CASSQELQISYNEQFF. The CDR3 nucleotides are TGTGCCAGCAGCCAAGAGTTACAGATATCCTACAATGAGCAGTTCTTC. V usage is TRBV4-2 and J usage is TRBJ2-1; D remains ambiguous. The V gene lost 0 bases and the J gene lost 1 base, with 10 bases spanning the gap. CDR1 and CDR2 from the germline V gene are LGHNA and YNFKEQ. This CDR3 comprises 16 residues.

The chain carries TRBV5-6 and TRBJ1-2; D gene ambiguous. V lost 0 bases and J lost 1, with 10 bases in between. Germline V CDR1 and CDR2: SGHDT, YYEEEE. The CDR3 extends over 15 amino acids. This CDR3 reads CASSLERELNYGYTF. The CDR3, as DNA: TGTGCCAGCAGCTTGGAAAGGGAGCTTAACTATGGCTACACCTTC.

This chain connects TRBV6-5 to TRBJ1-6; 7 bases are shared with TRBD1. Germline V CDR1 and CDR2: MNHEY, SVGAGI. The V segment lost 3 bases and the J segment 7 bases; nucleotides outside the gene matches: 3. The CDR3 extends over 14 amino acids. The CDR3 DNA reads as TGTGCCAGCAGTTATCCGACAGGGAATTCACCCCTCCACTTT. Translated: CASSYPTGNSPLHF.

The chain joins TRBV28 to TRBJ2-5; 7 nucleotides match TRBD2. The J call may not be correct, given that the DNA end is closer to TRBJ2-7. There are 15 residues in the CDR3. Per the germline V gene, CDR1 is MDHEN and CDR2 is SYDVKM. CDR3 amino acids: CASSPPGGGPLEQYF. The CDR3 DNA follows: TGTGCCAGCAGCCCCCCGGGGGGAGGGCCACTCGAGCAGTACTTC.

This rearrangement joins TRBV5-6 to TRBJ2-7, with TRBD1 matching over 8 bases. The CDR3 sequence is 14 residues long. Germline-derived CDR1 and CDR2 are SGHDT and YYEEEE. The V and J ends lost 2 bases and 3 bases, in that order; junction bases with no gene match: 4. For the CDR3, the DNA is TGTGCCAGCAGCTTCCGACAGGGGAGCTACGAGCAGTACTTC. Translated: CASSFRQGSYEQYF.

V usage is TRBV27 and J usage is TRBJ2-7; 8 bases line up with TRBD2. This CDR3 spans 15 amino acids. Losses at the gene ends were 3 bases for V and 9 bases for J; bases not matched to a gene: 13. The V gene's germline CDR1 is MNHEY and CDR2 SMNVEV (reference sequence). The CDR3 spells CASSFRGLAADGQYF. In nucleotides, the CDR3 is TGTGCCAGCAGTTTCCGCGGACTAGCCGCTGACGGGCAGTACTTC.

CDR3 bases: TGTGCCAGCAGGCCCATTTGGGGTCAGGAGACTCCACATGCGGGGGCCTACGAGCAGTACTTC. The encoded protein is CASRPIWGQETPHAGAYEQYF. V gene TRBV28 combines with J gene TRBJ2-7; the match to TRBD2 covers 7 bases. V trimming: 6 bases; J trimming: 2 bases; junction bases outside the gene matches: 28. The germline V gene has CDR1 MDHEN and CDR2 SYDVKM. This CDR3 is 21 amino acids long.

The rearrangement uses TRBV18 and TRBJ1-1; 7 positions match TRBD1. V was pared by 4 bases and J by 3 bases, with 17 bases of the junction left unmatched. Germline CDR1 reads KGHSH; CDR2 reads LQKENI. The CDR3 consists of 18 residues. The CDR3 loop is CASSRAGQDLVEDTEAFF. In DNA, the CDR3 is TGTGCCAGCTCACGGGCAGGACAGGACCTAGTGGAGGACACTGAAGCTTTCTTT.

As to this clone: At one end, the junction sequence differs from germline, possibly due to a read error. The V and J genes are TRBV30 and TRBJ2-7; 7 nucleotides line up with TRBD1. CDR1 is GTSNPN and CDR2 is SVGIG in the germline V gene (reference sequence). The CDR3 is 13 residues long. The CDR3 here is CAWSPSPRGQGNF. The CDR3 DNA reads TGTGCCTGGAGTCCGAGCCCAAGGGGGCAGGGGAACTTC.

The chain employs TRBV4-3 and TRBJ1-4, with 10 bases matching TRBD1. After removal of 3 bases from V and 7 bases from J, the junction contained 2 bases not matched to a gene. The germline V gene has CDR1 LGHNA and CDR2 YSLEER. This CDR3 comprises 14 residues. The chain's CDR3 is CASSQDRGTEKLFF. CDR3 nucleotides: TGCGCCAGCAGCCAGGACAGGGGGACTGAAAAACTGTTTTTT.

This sequence joins TRBV19 and TRBJ2-7, with 7 bases that match TRBD1. Germline V gene lookup returns CDR1 LNHDA and CDR2 SQIVND (reference sequence). The V segment lost 4 bases and the J segment 3 bases; nucleotides outside the gene matches: 3. CDR3 length: 13 residues. The CDR3 DNA sequence: TGTGCCAGTAGTACCAGGGACAGCTACGAGCAGTACTTC. Protein product: CASSTRDSYEQYF.

This clone was counted only a few times. The V and J genes are TRBV4-1 and TRBJ2-2; 10 positions match TRBD1. Germline V gives CDR1 MGHRA, CDR2 YSYEKL. Trimming cost V 5 bases and J 5 bases; bases outside gene matches: 5. CDR3 length equals 15 residues. The CDR3 here is CASSAGTGATGELFF. The CDR3 DNA sequence: TGCGCCAGCAGCGCCGGGACAGGGGCGACCGGGGAGCTGTTTTTT.